The 5 T cell receptor beta chains below all came from one sample that was sequenced in a study of identical twins (dated by TCRdb to 2016 to 2018). Libraries were constructed by 5' RACE. The data were produced on an Illumina HiSeq 2000. TCRdb trimmed public reads at Q25 via fastp, called clones via MiXCR and kept in-frame beta chains. Here each entry gathers all rows of one CDR3 protein and keeps the most common genes and DNA. For this sample the table gives hundreds of thousands of distinct CDR3 sequences, of which about 9.4% were detected only once. Together, the top ten hold 0.85% to 1% of the sample. A further study also used this sample, focusing on yellow fever vaccine responses in identical twins.

The sequenced sample consisted of PBMCs. The receptors derive from a woman between 18 and 29 years old in good health.

This clonotype was seen more than once but under ten times. V gene TRBV5-1 combines with J gene TRBJ1-1; D call uncertain. The CDR3 is 13 amino acids. CDR1 and CDR2 from the germline V gene are SGHRS and YFSETQ. The V end lost 0 bases, the J end lost 3 bases, and 6 bases lay between the germline ends. In DNA form, the CDR3 reads TGCGCCAGCAGCTTGGAAATAGACACTGAAGCTTTCTTT. Its protein product is CASSLEIDTEAFF.

V gene TRBV9 combines with J gene TRBJ2-5, with D tentatively TRBD2 (6 bases). V was trimmed by 3 bases and J by 2 bases, leaving 11 bases between them. The CDR3 runs 14 residues. Germline CDR1 and CDR2: SGDLS and YYNGEE. The CDR3 spells CASSGRDLQETQYF. In nucleotides, the CDR3 is TGTGCCAGCAGCGGGAGGGACTTACAAGAGACCCAGTACTTC.

This clonotype was observed many times. The V gene is TRBV3-1, the J gene TRBJ1-1; tentatively, D is TRBD1 (6 bases). This CDR3 contains 14 residues. The germline V gene has CDR1 LGHDT and CDR2 YNNKEL (reference sequence). V was clipped by 0 bases and J by 6 bases, with 11 bases between them. CDR3 DNA: TGTGCCAGCAGCCAAGACGGGGGGCGGGCTGAAGCTTTCTTT. Translated, it gives CASSQDGGRAEAFF.

This clonotype turned up a few times. V and J are TRBV21-1 and TRBJ2-7. TRBV21-1 is classified as a pseudogene. The CDR3 is 17 amino acids. CDR3 amino acids: CASSKVPGFKFVYEQYF. For the CDR3, the DNA is TGTGCCAGCAGCAAAGTTCCAGGCTTCAAATTCGTCTACGAGCAGTACTTC.

Many counts were recorded for this clonotype. CDR3 sequence (DNA): TGTGCCAGCAGTCTTACTAGCGGGGGGGCCTACGAGCAGTACTTC. It specifies CASSLTSGGAYEQYF. V is TRBV6-1 and J is TRBJ2-7; TRBD2 aligns across 13 bases. V was pared by 5 bases and J by 2 bases, with 3 bases of the junction left unmatched. The CDR3 length is 15 residues. Per the germline V gene, CDR1 is MNHNS and CDR2 is SASEGT.